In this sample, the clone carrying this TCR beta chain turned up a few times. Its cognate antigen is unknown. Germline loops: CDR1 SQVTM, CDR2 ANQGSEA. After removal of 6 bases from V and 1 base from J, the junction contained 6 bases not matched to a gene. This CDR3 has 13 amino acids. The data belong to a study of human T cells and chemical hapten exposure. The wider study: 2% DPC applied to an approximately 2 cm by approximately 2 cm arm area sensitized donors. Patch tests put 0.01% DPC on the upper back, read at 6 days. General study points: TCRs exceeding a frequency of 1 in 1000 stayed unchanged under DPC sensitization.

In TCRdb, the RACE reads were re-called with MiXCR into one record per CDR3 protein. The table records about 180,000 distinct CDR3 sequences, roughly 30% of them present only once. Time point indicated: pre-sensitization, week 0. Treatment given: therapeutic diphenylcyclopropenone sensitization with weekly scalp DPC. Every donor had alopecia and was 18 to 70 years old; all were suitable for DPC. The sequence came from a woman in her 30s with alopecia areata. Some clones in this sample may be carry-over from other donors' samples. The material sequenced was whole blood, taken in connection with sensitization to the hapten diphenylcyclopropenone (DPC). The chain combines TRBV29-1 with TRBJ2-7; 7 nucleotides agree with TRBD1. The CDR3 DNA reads TGCAGCGTCTCTCGGGACAGATCCTACGAGCAGTACTTC. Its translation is CSVSRDRSYEQYF.